What follows are 18 T cell receptor beta chains derived from one specimen sequenced in a study of T cells in Graves' hyperthyroidism and ophthalmopathy. Researchers took RNA transcripts and amplified the TCR beta CDR3 regions from them. RT-PCR in the first round (using the HTBI primer set) targeted the TCR CDR3. Each CDR3 protein is one row after TCRdb ran MiXCR on the multiplex PCR reads. The data show 200,000 to 250,000 distinct CDR3 sequences, with roughly a sixth seen just once and approximately 46% held by the top ten. The sample comprised blood. These receptors originate from a man aged 45 to 65 with Graves' hyperthyroidism.

The chain recombines TRBV28 with TRBJ1-4; no firm D call. Trimming removed 6 bases from V and 0 bases from J, with 14 bases in between. The CDR3 covers 16 residues. Germline CDR1 reads MDHEN; CDR2 reads SYDVKM. The CDR3 nucleotides are TGTGCCAGCAGCAGGTACAGCTACGCAACTAATGAAAAACTGTTTTTT. Translated, it gives CASSRYSYATNEKLFF.

This clonotype was picked up many times. This chain joins TRBV11-2 and TRBJ2-1; 7 bases match TRBD1. V was pared by 3 bases and J by 0 bases, with 5 bases of the junction left unmatched. The CDR3 consists of 16 residues. Germline CDR1 reads SGHAT; CDR2 reads FQNNGV. This chain's CDR3 is CASSFWDSSSYNEQFF. In DNA form, the CDR3 reads TGTGCCAGCAGCTTTTGGGACAGCAGCTCCTACAATGAGCAGTTCTTC.

The sample holds a few counts of this clonotype. The genes are TRBV10-3 and TRBJ2-5; D is tentatively TRBD1 or TRBD2 (5 bases each). This CDR3 has 15 amino acids. Between the trimmed V and J ends, which lost 3 bases and 1 base, there was a span of 12 bases. Germline loops: CDR1 ENHRY, CDR2 SYGVKD. The CDR3: CAISDGGPRQETQYF. The CDR3 region has the DNA TGTGCCATCAGTGATGGGGGACCCCGCCAAGAGACCCAGTACTTC.

The sample holds many counts of this clonotype. The rearrangement links TRBV6-1 to TRBJ2-3; the match to TRBD2 covers 10 bases. Germline CDR1 MNHNS, CDR2 SASEGT. This CDR3 region has 14 residues. Trimming removed 6 bases from V and 4 bases from J; junction bases left unmatched: 4. Here the CDR3 DNA reads TGTGCCAGCAGACAGACTAGCGGGTCAGATACGCAGTATTTT. Amino acid sequence: CASRQTSGSDTQYF.

This clonotype occurred many times. This chain uses TRBV10-2 with TRBJ2-2; 8 bases fit TRBD1. CDR1 is WSHSY and CDR2 is SAAADI in the germline V gene. After removal of 3 bases from V and 5 bases from J, the junction contained 2 bases not matched to a gene. This CDR3 has 14 amino acids. The CDR3 DNA reads TGCGCCAGCAGTGACAGGGGGCTTACCGGGGAGCTGTTTTTT. Its protein is CASSDRGLTGELFF.

The V gene is TRBV9, the J gene TRBJ1-2, with D unclear. From germline, CDR1 is SGDLS and CDR2 YYNGEE. This CDR3 contains 16 residues. V dropped 4 bases and J dropped 5 bases, with 21 bases sitting between them. This CDR3 reads CASSPPSGQDPYGYTF. CDR3 sequence (DNA): TGTGCCAGCAGCCCACCCTCCGGCCAGGACCCATATGGCTACACCTTC.

V gene TRBV3-1 combines with J gene TRBJ2-3; D unclear. V was cut by 4 bases and J by 2 bases, with 7 bases left in between. The CDR3 runs 13 residues. Germline CDR1 and CDR2: LGHDT and YNNKEL (reference sequence). The CDR3 region is CASSRAFTDTQYF. The CDR3 DNA sequence: TGTGCCAGCAGCCGAGCTTTCACAGATACGCAGTATTTT.

This clonotype was detected only a few times. The rearrangement uses TRBV4-3 and TRBJ1-1, with D maybe TRBD1 (5 bases). The length of the CDR3 is 14 residues. Germline V lookup: CDR1 LGHNA, CDR2 YSLEER. V lost 0 bases and J 3 bases, leaving 8 bases between the germline ends. CDR3 nucleotide sequence: TGCGCCAGCAGCCAAGATGGGGGAGACACTGAAGCTTTCTTT. Translation: CASSQDGGDTEAFF.

Within the sample, this clonotype is medium-sized. This chain connects TRBV3-1 to TRBJ2-7; 11 bases are a match to TRBD1. The germline CDR1 and CDR2 sequences are LGHDT and YNNKEL (reference sequence). The CDR3 has 14 amino acids. V shed 8 bases and J 0 bases; nucleotides not matched to a gene: 3. The CDR3 DNA is TGTGCCAGCGGGGGACAGGGGGACTCCTACGAGCAGTACTTC. Its translation is CASGGQGDSYEQYF.

This sequence joins TRBV19 and TRBJ2-7; TRBD1 matches 9 bases. Trimming took 3 bases from V and 6 from J; bases not matched to a gene: 6. Looked up from germline, CDR1 is LNHDA and CDR2 is SQIVND (reference sequence). The CDR3 totals 14 residues. The CDR3 is CASSMGQGVSEQYF. The CDR3 nucleotides are TGTGCCAGTAGTATGGGACAGGGAGTCAGCGAGCAGTACTTC. Using reference TRBV19 and TRBJ2-7 for the parts outside the CDR3, the full variable domain is DGGITQSPKYLFRKEGQNVTLSCEQNLNHDAMYWYRQDPGQGLRLIYYSQIVNDFQKGDIAEGYSVSREKKESFPLTVTSAQKNPTAFYLCASSMGQGVSEQYFGPGTRLTVT.

Comment on this clonotype: This may be a read error: a much more frequent sequence differs by one nucleotide. The V and J genes are TRBV27 and TRBJ2-1; TRBD1 agrees at 9 bases. Germline V gives CDR1 MNHEY, CDR2 SMNVEV (reference sequence). This CDR3 comprises 15 residues. The CDR3 nucleotides read TGTGCCAGCAGTCGGGGACAGGGTATCTACAATGAGCGGTTCTTC. Translating gives CASSRGQGIYNERFF.

In its sample, this clonotype was seen many times. V usage is TRBV13 and J usage is TRBJ2-3, with a tentative D call TRBD2 (5 bases). The germline CDR1 and CDR2 sequences are PRHDT and FYEKMQ (reference sequence). V was shortened by 0 bases and J by 3 bases, with 7 bases between the two germline ends. The CDR3 is 14 residues long. CDR3 in DNA: TGTGCCAGCAGCTTAGGCGGGGATACAGATACGCAGTATTTT. Translation gives CASSLGGDTDTQYF.

J is TRBJ2-7 and V is TRBV28, with D possibly being TRBD1 or TRBD2 (6 bases each). The CDR3 extends over 14 amino acids. Per the germline V gene, CDR1 is MDHEN and CDR2 is SYDVKM. The V and J ends lost 8 bases and 0 bases respectively, with 14 bases between them. CDR3 sequence (DNA): TGTGCCAGCGCTCCCGGGGGCAACTCCTACGAGCAGTACTTC. The encoded protein is CASAPGGNSYEQYF.

The chain joins TRBV25-1 to TRBJ2-5; D may be TRBD1 (6 bases). CDR3 length: 16 amino acids. The germline V gene has CDR1 MGHDK and CDR2 SYGVNS. V was clipped by 9 bases and J by 1 base, with 21 bases between them. The chain's CDR3 is CASREPGHQSQETQYF. The CDR3, as DNA: TGTGCCAGTAGAGAGCCGGGACATCAATCCCAAGAGACCCAGTACTTC.

This clonotype was detected a few times. The rearrangement joins TRBV5-1 to TRBJ1-3; D unresolved. The length of the CDR3 is 16 residues. The V end was cut by 2 bases, the J end by 3 bases, with 15 bases between. Per germline, CDR1 SGHRS and CDR2 YFSETQ. CDR3 loop: CASSFSGDSVGNTIYF. DNA for the CDR3: TGCGCCAGCAGCTTCTCAGGAGACTCCGTTGGAAACACCATATATTTT. The complete variable domain, with remaining parts taken from reference TRBV5-1 and TRBJ1-3, reads KAGVTQTPRYLIKTRGQQVTLSCSPISGHRSVSWYQQTPGQGLQFLFEYFSETQRNKGNFPGRFSGRQFSNSRSEMNVSTLELGDSALYLCASSFSGDSVGNTIYFGEGSWLTVV.

This clonotype was seen ten or more times. This chain uses TRBV11-3 with TRBJ2-3; 8 bases map to TRBD2. The CDR3 loop spans 16 amino acids. CDR1 and CDR2 (germline): SGHNT, YENEEA. The V and J ends lost 5 bases and 4 bases, in that order; junction bases with no gene match: 11. The CDR3 DNA is TGTGCCAGCAGCCCGCCCGGTAGCGGGATTGCAGATACGCAGTATTTT. Translating gives CASSPPGSGIADTQYF.

The chain is built from TRBV5-1 and TRBJ2-7; 8 positions agree with TRBD2. The CDR3 spans 14 residues. The germline CDR1 and CDR2 sequences are SGHRS and YFSETQ. The junction had 3 bases not matched to a gene; V was cut back by 2 bases and J by 2 bases. CDR3 protein: CASSFTSGPYEQYF. Here the CDR3 DNA reads TGCGCCAGCAGCTTTACTAGCGGACCCTACGAGCAGTACTTC. The entire variable domain, with the rest obtained from reference TRBV5-1 and TRBJ2-7, is as follows: KAGVTQTPRYLIKTRGQQVTLSCSPISGHRSVSWYQQTPGQGLQFLFEYFSETQRNKGNFPGRFSGRQFSNSRSEMNVSTLELGDSALYLCASSFTSGPYEQYFGPGTRLTVT.

The chain uses TRBV5-1 and TRBJ2-4, with D perhaps TRBD1 (6 bases). The germline CDR1 and CDR2 sequences are SGHRS and YFSETQ. The V end was cut by 4 bases, the J end by 0 bases, with 8 bases between. The CDR3 is made up of 14 amino acids. CDR3 sequence (DNA): TGCGCCAGCAGCGCACAGGGAGCCAAAAACATTCAGTACTTC. Translation gives CASSAQGAKNIQYF.